This T cell receptor (beta chain) was observed in a study of blood T cell repertoires in COVID-19. Study information: Samples of COVID-19 (acute and convalescent) were obtained from the United States, Italy and Spain.

In the original analysis: From reference gene primer amplification, estimates of nucleated cell counts were derived. The assay was immunoSEQ multiplex PCR, and TCRdb's table has in-frame clones only and misses some. The D gene and trimming were derived from the DNA, and the V and J assignments and clone size from that table. The repertoire has 150,000 to 200,000 clones, roughly four fifths of them found once; the top ten carry approximately 11%. Trimming took 5 bases from V and 7 from J; bases not matched to a gene: 8. CDR1 and CDR2 from the germline V gene are SGHVS and FQNEAQ. This CDR3 is built from 13 residues.

The TCR originated in a middle-aged woman with COVID-19, enrolled during active disease. The sequenced material came from peripheral blood. This chain uses TRBV7-8 with TRBJ2-7; 7 bases match TRBD1. The CDR3 protein is CASSPRDRSEQYF. The DNA of the CDR3 is TGTGCCAGCAGCCCTCGGGACAGAAGTGAGCAGTACTTC.